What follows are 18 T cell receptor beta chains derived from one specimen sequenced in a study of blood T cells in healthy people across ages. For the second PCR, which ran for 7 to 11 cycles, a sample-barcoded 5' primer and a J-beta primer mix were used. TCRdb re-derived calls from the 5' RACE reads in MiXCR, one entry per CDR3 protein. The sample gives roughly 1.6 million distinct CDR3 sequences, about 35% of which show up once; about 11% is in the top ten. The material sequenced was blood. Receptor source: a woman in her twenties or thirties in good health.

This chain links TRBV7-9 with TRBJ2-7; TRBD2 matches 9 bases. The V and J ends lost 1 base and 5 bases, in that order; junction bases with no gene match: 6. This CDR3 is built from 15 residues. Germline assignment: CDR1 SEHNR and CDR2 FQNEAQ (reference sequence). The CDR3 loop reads CASSLEGGRANEQYF. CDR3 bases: TGTGCCAGCAGCTTAGAGGGCGGGAGGGCCAACGAGCAGTACTTC.

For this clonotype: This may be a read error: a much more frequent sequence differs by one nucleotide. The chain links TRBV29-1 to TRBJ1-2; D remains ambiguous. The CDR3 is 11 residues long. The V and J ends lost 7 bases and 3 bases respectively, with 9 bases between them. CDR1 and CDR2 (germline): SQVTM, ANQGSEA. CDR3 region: CSAYVDYGYTF. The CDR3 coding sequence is TGCAGCGCTTATGTCGACTATGGCTACACCTTC. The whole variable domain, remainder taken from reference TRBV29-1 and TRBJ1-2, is SAVISQKPSRDICQRGTSLTIQCQVDSQVTMMFWYRQQPGQSLTLIATANQGSEATYESGFVIDKFPISRPNLTFSTLTVSNMSPEDSSIYLCSAYVDYGYTFGSGTRLTVV.

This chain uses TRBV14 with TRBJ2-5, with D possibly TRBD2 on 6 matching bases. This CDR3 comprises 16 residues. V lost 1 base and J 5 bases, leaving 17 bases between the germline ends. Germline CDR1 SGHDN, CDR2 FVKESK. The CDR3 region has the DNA TGTGCCAGCAGCCAAGCTACAGCCCTGGGGAGGGAGACCCAGTACTTC. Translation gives CASSQATALGRETQYF.

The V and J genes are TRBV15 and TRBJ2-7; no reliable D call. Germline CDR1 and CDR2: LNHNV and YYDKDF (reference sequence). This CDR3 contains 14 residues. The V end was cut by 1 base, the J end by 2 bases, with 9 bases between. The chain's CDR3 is CATSRAEQPYEQYF. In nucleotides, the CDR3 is TGTGCCACCAGCAGAGCCGAACAGCCCTACGAGCAGTACTTC.

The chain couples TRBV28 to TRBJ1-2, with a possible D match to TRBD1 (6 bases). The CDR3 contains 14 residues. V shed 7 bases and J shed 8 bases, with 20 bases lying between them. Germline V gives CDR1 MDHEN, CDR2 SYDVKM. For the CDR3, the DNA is TGTGCCAGCACCCTGGGGGGTCAAGGGGGGGGCTACACCTTC. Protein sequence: CASTLGGQGGGYTF.

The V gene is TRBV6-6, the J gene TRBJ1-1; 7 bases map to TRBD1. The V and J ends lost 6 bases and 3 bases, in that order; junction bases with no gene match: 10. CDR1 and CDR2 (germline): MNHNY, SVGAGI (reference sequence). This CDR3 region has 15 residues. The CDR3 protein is CASRHSTGPDTEAFF. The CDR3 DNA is TGTGCCAGCAGGCATTCGACAGGGCCAGACACTGAAGCTTTCTTT.

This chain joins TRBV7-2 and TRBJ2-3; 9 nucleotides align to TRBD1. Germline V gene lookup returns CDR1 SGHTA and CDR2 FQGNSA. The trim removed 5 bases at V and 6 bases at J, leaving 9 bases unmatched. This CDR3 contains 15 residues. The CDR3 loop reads CASSAPDRGRDTQYF. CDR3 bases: TGTGCCAGCAGCGCCCCGGACAGGGGTAGGGATACGCAGTATTTT.

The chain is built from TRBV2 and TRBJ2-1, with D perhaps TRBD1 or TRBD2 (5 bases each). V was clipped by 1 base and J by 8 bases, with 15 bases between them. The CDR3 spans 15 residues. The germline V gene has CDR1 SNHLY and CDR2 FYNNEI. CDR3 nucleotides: TGTGCCAGCAGTGAAGACAGGTATGAGGGCGATGAGCAGTTCTTC. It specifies CASSEDRYEGDEQFF.

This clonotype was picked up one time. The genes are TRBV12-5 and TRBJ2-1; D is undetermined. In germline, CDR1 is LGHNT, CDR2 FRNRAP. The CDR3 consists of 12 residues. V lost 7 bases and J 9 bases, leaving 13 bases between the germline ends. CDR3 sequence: CASDYYPGEQFF. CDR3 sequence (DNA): TGTGCTAGTGACTATTATCCGGGTGAGCAGTTCTTC.

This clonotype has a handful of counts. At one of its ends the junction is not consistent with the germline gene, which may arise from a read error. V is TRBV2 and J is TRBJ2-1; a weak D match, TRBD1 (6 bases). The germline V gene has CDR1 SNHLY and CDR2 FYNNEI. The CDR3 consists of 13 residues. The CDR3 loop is CASDLGAVNEQFF. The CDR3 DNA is TGTGCCAGTGATCTGGGGGCGGTGAATGAACAGTTCTTC. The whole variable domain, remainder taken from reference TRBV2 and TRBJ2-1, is EPEVTQTPSHQVTQMGQEVILRCVPISNHLYFYWYRQILGQKVEFLVSFYNNEISEKSEIFDDQFSVERPDGSNFTLKIRSTKLEDSAMYFCASDLGAVNEQFFGPGTRLTVL.

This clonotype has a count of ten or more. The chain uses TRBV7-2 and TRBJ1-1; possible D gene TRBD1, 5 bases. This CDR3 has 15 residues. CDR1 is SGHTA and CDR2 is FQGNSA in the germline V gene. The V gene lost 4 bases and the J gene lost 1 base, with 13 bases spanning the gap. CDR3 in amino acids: CASSSSRQGNTEAFF. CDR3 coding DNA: TGTGCCAGCAGCTCCTCCCGCCAGGGGAACACTGAAGCTTTCTTT.

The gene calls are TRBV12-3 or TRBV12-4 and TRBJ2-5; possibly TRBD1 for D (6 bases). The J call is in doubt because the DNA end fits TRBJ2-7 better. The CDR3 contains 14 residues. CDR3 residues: CASSLDRVAGEQYF. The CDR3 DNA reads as TGTGCCAGCAGTTTAGACAGGGTGGCGGGCGAGCAGTACTTC.

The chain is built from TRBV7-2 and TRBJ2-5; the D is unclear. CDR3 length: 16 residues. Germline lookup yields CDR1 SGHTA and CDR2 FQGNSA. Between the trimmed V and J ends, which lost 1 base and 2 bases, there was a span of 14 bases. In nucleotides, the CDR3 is TGTGCCAGCAGCTTAGGGGCCGGAACCCCACAAGAGACCCAGTACTTC. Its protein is CASSLGAGTPQETQYF.

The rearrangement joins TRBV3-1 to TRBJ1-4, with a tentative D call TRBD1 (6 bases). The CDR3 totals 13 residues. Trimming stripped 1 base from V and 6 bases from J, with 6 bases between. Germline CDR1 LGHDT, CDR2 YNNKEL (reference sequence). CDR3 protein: CASSQAGDEKLFF. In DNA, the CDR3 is TGTGCCAGCAGCCAAGCAGGGGATGAAAAACTGTTTTTT.

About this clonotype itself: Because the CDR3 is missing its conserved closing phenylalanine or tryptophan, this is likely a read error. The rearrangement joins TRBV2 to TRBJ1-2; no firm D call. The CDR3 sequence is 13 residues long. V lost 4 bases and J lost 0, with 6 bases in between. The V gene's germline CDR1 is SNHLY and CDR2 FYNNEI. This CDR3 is CASSVGSNYGYTV. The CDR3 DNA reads TGTGCCAGCAGTGTCGGTTCTAACTATGGCTACACCGTC.

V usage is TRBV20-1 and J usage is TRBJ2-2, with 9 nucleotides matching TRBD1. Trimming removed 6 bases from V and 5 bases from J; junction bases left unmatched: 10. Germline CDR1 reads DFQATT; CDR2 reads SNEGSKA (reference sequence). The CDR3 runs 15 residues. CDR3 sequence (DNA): TGCAGTGCCAATTCCGGGACAGGGTCGACCGGGGAGCTGTTTTTT. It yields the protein CSANSGTGSTGELFF.

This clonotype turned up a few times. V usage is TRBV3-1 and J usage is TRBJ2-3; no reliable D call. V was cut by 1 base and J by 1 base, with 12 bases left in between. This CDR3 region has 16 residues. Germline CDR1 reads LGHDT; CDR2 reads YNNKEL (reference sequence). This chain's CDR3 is CASSQGVVEGTDTQYF. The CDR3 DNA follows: TGTGCCAGCAGCCAAGGGGTAGTCGAGGGCACAGATACGCAGTATTTT.

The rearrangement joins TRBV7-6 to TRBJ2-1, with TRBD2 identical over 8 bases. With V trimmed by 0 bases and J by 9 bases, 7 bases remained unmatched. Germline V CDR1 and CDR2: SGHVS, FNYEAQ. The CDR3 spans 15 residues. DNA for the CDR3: TGTGCCAGCAGCTTAGCGCTACTAGCGGCCAGTGAGCAGTTCTTC. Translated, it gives CASSLALLAASEQFF.